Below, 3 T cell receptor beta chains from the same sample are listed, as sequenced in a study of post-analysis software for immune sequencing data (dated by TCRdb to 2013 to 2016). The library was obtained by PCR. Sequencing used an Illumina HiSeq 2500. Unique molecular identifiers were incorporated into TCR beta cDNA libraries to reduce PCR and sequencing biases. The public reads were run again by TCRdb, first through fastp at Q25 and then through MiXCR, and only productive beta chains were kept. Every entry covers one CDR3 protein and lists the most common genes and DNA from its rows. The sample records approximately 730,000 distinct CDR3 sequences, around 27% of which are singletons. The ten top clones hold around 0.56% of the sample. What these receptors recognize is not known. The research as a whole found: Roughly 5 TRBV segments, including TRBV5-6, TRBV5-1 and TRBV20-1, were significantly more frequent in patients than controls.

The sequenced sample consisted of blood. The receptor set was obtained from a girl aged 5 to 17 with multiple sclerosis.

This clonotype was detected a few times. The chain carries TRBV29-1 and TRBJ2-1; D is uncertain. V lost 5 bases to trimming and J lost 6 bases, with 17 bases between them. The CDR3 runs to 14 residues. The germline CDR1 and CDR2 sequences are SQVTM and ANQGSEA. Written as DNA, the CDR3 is TGCAGCGTTTTAACGGGTCGGCCCGGCAATGAGCAGTTCTTC. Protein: CSVLTGRPGNEQFF.

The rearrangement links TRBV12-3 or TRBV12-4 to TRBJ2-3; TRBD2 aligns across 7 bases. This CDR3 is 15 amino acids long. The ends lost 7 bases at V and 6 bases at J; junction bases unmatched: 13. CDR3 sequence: CASTTSPSGTDTQYF. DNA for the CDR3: TGTGCCAGCACTACAAGTCCCAGCGGGACGGATACGCAGTATTTT.

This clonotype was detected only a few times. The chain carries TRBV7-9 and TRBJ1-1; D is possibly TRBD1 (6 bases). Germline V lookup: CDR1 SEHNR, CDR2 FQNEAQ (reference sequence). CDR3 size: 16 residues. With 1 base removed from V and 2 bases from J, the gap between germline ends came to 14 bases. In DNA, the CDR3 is TGTGCCAGCAGCTTAGGGTATGGGGGCGTAAACACTGAAGCTTTCTTT. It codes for CASSLGYGGVNTEAFF.